This T cell receptor (beta chain) originates from a study of neurological immune-mediated disorders. This clonotype appeared many times. TCRdb called the 5' RACE reads again in MiXCR, with one record for every CDR3 protein. Of about 59,000 distinct CDR3 sequences in the sample, 24% are singletons; the top ten hold 3.5% to 5.5%. Time point of the sample: technical triplicate 2. The unsorted libraries were made from 2 million PBMCs kept at -80 C. The sequenced sample consisted of PBMCs. The sequence was obtained from a man aged 55 to 70 with HTLV-1-associated myelopathy (HAM/TSP).

The CDR3 sequence: CASSQERMLPDGSYEQYF. Here the CDR3 DNA reads TGTGCCAGCAGCCAAGAAAGAATGTTACCCGACGGCTCCTACGAGCAGTACTTC. V gene TRBV4-2 combines with J gene TRBJ2-7; unclear D gene. V dropped 0 bases and J dropped 0 bases, with 18 bases sitting between them. The CDR3 length is 18 residues. From germline, CDR1 is LGHNA and CDR2 YNFKEQ.